This T cell receptor (beta chain) was found in a study of metastatic and nonmetastatic thyroid tumors. Study-level results: It was reportedly found that TCR beta diversity was significantly higher in malignant thyroid tumors than in benign nodules, a difference seen in both blood and tumor samples.

The V end lost 3 bases, the J end lost 2 bases, and 14 bases lay between the germline ends. The CDR3 loop spans 16 amino acids. CDR1 and CDR2 from the germline V gene are LGHDT and YNNKEL (reference sequence). This clone was counted ten times or more. The antigen is unknown. All patients were untreated before thyroid surgery. Source study methods: Clinicopathological groups supplied CDR3 differences that were used to build a distant-metastasis classifier for papillary thyroid cancer. MiXCR was used by TCRdb to re-call the PCR reads. The V and J calls and clone size come from TCRdb's table, not from the authors' own analysis. The table shows roughly 24,000 clones, with 21% occurring only once.

The sample was blood. The chain combines TRBV3-1 with TRBJ1-5; a possible D gene is TRBD1 (5 bases). The source of this sequence is a male donor with papillary thyroid cancer or a benign thyroid nodule (not recorded which). Some clones in this sample may be carry-over from other donors' samples. The CDR3 DNA follows: TGTGCCAGCAGCCATGGGACCGCGTTAGGCAATCAGCCCCAGCATTTT. It yields the protein CASSHGTALGNQPQHF.